The 3 T cell receptor beta chains presented below share a single source sample, sequenced in a study of shared clonotypes between healthy human individuals. Sequencing was performed with immunoSEQ multiplex PCR; in TCRdb, only in-frame clones are kept and a portion is missing. The table has more than 2,000,000 clones, 85% to 95% seen once. The sample consisted of naive CD4+ T cells sorted from blood. Subset of the sample: CD45RA+ positively selected. Receptors were obtained from a man between 18 and 29 years old in good health.

The V and J genes are TRBV7-9 and TRBJ2-1, with 10 bases aligning to TRBD2. V lost 6 bases, J lost 0 bases, and 8 bases stayed unmatched. This CDR3 spans 17 amino acids. Germline values: CDR1 SEHNR, CDR2 FQNEAQ (reference sequence). The CDR3 DNA is TGTGCCAGCAGGGCTAGCGGGGGTAGCGGCTCCTACAATGAGCAGTTCTTC. Protein: CASRASGGSGSYNEQFF.

V usage is TRBV7-9 and J usage is TRBJ2-1; TRBD2 agrees at 9 bases. The CDR3 spans 15 residues. Looked up from germline, CDR1 is SEHNR and CDR2 is FQNEAQ (reference sequence). The junction had 7 bases not matched to a gene; V was cut back by 5 bases and J by 5 bases. As DNA, the CDR3 is TGTGCCAGCAGCGGCTCTCGCGGGGGGGACAATGAGCAGTTCTTC. Protein: CASSGSRGGDNEQFF. Full variable domain (remainder filled in from reference TRBV7-9 and TRBJ2-1): DTGVSQNPRHKITKRGQNVTFRCDPISEHNRLYWYRQTLGQGPEFLTYFQNEAQLEKSRLLSDRFSAERPKGSFSTLEIQRTEQGDSAMYLCASSGSRGGDNEQFFGPGTRLTVL.

This rearrangement joins TRBV6-5 to TRBJ2-7; a possible D gene is TRBD1 (5 bases). Trimming removed 2 bases at V and 3 bases at J, with 8 bases between. Germline V gives CDR1 MNHEY, CDR2 SVGAGI. CDR3 length: 13 residues. The CDR3 DNA sequence: TGTGCCAGCAGTTACGACAGAGACTACGAGCAGTACTTC. As protein: CASSYDRDYEQYF.